This T cell receptor (beta chain) was profiled in a study of blood T cells in healthy people across ages. Whole-study findings and limits: Both higher diversity and more naive CD4+ cells marked long-lived donors when set against aged donors.

Together with a sample-barcoded 5' primer, a J-beta primer mix was included in a second PCR lasting about 7 to 12 cycles. One entry per CDR3 protein results from TCRdb running MiXCR on the 5' RACE reads. The table records 2 million or so distinct CDR3 sequences, around 48% of them present only once. Ten milliliters of peripheral blood were drawn from each donor into EDTA-treated tubes. Points on this clonotype: Antigen: not known.

Sequenced sample: blood. The receptor comes from a woman between 40 and 50 years old in good health.

CDR3 protein: CSAREWQNEQYF. The CDR3 DNA reads as TGCAGTGCTAGAGAATGGCAGAATGAGCAGTACTTC. The chain carries TRBV20-1 and TRBJ2-5; D gene uncertain. Germline V lookup: CDR1 DFQATT, CDR2 SNEGSKA (reference sequence). The CDR3 length is 12 residues. Trimming removed 0 bases at V and 11 bases at J, with 13 bases between.